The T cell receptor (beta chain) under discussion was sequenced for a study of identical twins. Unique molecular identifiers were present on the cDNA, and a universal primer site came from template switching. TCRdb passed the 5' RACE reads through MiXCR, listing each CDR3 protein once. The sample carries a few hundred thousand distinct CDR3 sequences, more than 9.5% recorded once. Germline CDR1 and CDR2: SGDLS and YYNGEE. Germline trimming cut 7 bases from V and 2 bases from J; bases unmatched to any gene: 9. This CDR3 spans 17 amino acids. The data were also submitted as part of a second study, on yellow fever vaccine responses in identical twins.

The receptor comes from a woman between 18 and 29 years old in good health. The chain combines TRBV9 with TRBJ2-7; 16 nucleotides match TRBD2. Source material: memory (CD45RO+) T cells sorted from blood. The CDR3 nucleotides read TGTGCCAGCCGAGGGACTAGCGGGGGGGCCGTAACCTACGAGCAGTACTTC. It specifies CASRGTSGGAVTYEQYF. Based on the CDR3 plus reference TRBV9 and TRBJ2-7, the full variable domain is DSGVTQTPKHLITATGQRVTLRCSPRSGDLSVYWYQQSLDQGLQFLIQYYNGEERAKGNILERFSAQQFPDLHSELNLSSLELGDSALYFCASRGTSGGAVTYEQYFGPGTRLTVT.